This TCR beta chain was obtained from a study of T cell responses to AZD1222 COVID-19 vaccine. Study-wide points: Recipients of AZD1222 seropositive at baseline numbered only 6 or 7.

In the case of this clone: Its antigen is still unknown.

Assay used: immunoSEQ multiplex PCR; TCRdb lists only in-frame clones, some missing. The repertoire holds roughly 130,000 clones, with roughly 90% as singletons. The CDR3 has 16 amino acids. The germline CDR1 and CDR2 sequences are SGHRS and YFSETQ. Trimming cost V 4 bases and J 0 bases, with 14 bases left between them. The clonotype comes from an adult in good health. V gene TRBV5-1 combines with J gene TRBJ1-3; D might be TRBD1 (5 bases). Specimen: peripheral blood, collected on day 0 of AZD1222 vaccination. CDR3 loop: CASSLLTGLSGNTIYF. CDR3 coding DNA: TGCGCCAGCAGCCTCTTAACAGGCCTCTCTGGAAACACCATATATTTT.